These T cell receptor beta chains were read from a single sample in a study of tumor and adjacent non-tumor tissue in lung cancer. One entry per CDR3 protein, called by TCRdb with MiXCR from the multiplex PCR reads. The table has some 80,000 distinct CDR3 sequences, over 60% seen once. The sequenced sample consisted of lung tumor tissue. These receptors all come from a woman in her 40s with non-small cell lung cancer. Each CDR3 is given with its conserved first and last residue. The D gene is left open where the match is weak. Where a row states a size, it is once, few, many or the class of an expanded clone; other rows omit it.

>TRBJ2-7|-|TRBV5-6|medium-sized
TGTGCCAGCAGCTCGACGAGGGAGCAGTACTTC
CASSSTREQYF
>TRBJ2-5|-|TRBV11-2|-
TGTGCAAGCAGCTTACGATTCCCTAACGCGGGTCAGGAGGAGACCCAATACTTC
CASSLRFPNAGQEETQYF
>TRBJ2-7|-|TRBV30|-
TGTGCCCTGACGCGCTCGAGCTCCTACGAGCAGTGCTTC
CALTRSSSYEQCF
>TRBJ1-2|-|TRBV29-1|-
TGTAGCATTCCCGGTGCCCTTACACAGGATAGGTATGGCTACACCTTC
CSIPGALTQDRYGYTF
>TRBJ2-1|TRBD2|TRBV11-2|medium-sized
TGTGCCAGCAGCTTAGCGGGAGGCCAGTTGATTTACAATGAGCAGTTCTTC
CASSLAGGQLIYNEQFF
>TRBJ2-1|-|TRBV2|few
TGTGCCAGCAGTGAACAGCAGCGGGCATCCTACAATGAGCAGTTCTTC
CASSEQQRASYNEQFF
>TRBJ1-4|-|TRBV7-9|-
TGTGCCAGCAGCTTCGATCAGGGCTCGAGGGAAAAACTGTTTTTT
CASSFDQGSREKLFF
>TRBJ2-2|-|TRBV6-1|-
TGTGCCAGCAGTGAACGGACGGGGGCGAACACCTGGGAGCTGTTTTTT
CASSERTGANTWELFF
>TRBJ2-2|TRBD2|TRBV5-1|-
TGCGCCGGCAGCCGCCTGACTAGCGGGTCAGCCGGGGAGCTGTTTTTT
CAGSRLTSGSAGELFF
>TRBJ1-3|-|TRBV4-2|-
TGTGCCAGCAACCAGAGCCTCCTCCGCGGCTCTGGAAATACCATATATTTT
CASNQSLLRGSGNTIYF
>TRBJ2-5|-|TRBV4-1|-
TGCGCCAGCAGCCAAATTCGCGGGGCAGACTATCAAGAGACCCAGTACTTC
CASSQIRGADYQETQYF
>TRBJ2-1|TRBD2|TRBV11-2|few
TGTGCCTCCAGCTTAGATCCTAGCGGGGGGATTGAGCAGCTCTTC
CASSLDPSGGIEQLF
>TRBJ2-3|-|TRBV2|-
TGTGCCATGTCGGTCAGGGGAGGCACAGATACGCAGTATTTT
CAMSVRGGTDTQYF
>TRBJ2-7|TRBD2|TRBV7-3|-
TGTGCCAGCAGCCAGATAGCGGGAGGGCGATACAAACAGTACTTC
CASSQIAGGRYKQYF
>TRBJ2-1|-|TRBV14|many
TGTGCCAGCAACGAACTCGGGACTGACAATGGGGATGAGCAGTTCTTC
CASNELGTDNGDEQFF
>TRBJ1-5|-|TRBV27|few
TGTGCCAGCAGTCTCAGGGGCGGTCAGCCCCAGCATTTT
CASSLRGGQPQHF
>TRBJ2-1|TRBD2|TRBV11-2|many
TGTGCCAGCAGCGTAGCGGGGGGGTACAATGAGCAGTTCTTC
CASSVAGGYNEQFF
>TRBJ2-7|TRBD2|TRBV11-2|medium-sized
TGTGCCAGCAGCCTCTCTGTGCCGCCTAGCGGGAGGGCCTCCACTTTTGAGCAGTACTTC
CASSLSVPPSGRASTFEQYF
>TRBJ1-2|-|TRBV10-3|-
TGTGCCATCAGCGAGGCCGGAGGGGGTGGCTACACCTTC
CAISEAGGGGYTF
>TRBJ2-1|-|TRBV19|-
TGTGCCAGTACCGCACAATGGGGGGCTGCGACTCAGTTCTTC
CASTAQWGAATQFF
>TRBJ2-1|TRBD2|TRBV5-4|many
TGTGCCAGCAGCTTGGGAGCGGGGGGCTCCTACAATGAGCAGTTCTTC
CASSLGAGGSYNEQFF
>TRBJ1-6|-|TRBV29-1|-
TGCAGCGTTGGGATAGACTATAATTCAACCCTCCACTTT
CSVGIDYNSTLHF
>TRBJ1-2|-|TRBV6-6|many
TGTGCCAGCAGTAACAGGGATGGCTACACCTTC
CASSNRDGYTF
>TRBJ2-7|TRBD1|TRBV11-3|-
TGTGCCAGTACCTTCCCACAGGGGGCTATTAACGAGCAGTACTTC
CASTFPQGAINEQYF
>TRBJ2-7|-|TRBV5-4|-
TGTGCCAGCAGCCGAAAGGGGACTGGGTCCTGGGAGCAGCACTTC
CASSRKGTGSWEQHF
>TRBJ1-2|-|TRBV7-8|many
TGTGCCAGCAGCATCACAGAAAACTATGGCTACACCTTC
CASSITENYGYTF
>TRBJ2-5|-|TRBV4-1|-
TGCGCCAGCGGGCACCGACTTCTAGGTGGTACCCAGTACTTC
CASGHRLLGGTQYF
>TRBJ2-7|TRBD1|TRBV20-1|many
TGCAGTGCGACCGACAGGGCGTACGAGCAGTACTTC
CSATDRAYEQYF
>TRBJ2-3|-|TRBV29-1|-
TGCAGCGCCACAGGGAGGGATAACACAGATGTGCAGTTTTTT
CSATGRDNTDVQFF
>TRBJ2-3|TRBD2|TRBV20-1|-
TGCAGTGTTGATAAAGTGGGAGGGCCAGATACGCAGTATTTT
CSVDKVGGPDTQYF
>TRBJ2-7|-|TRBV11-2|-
TGTGCCAGCAGCTTCGTGAATAATCCGGGGTACTACGAGCAGTACTTC
CASSFVNNPGYYEQYF